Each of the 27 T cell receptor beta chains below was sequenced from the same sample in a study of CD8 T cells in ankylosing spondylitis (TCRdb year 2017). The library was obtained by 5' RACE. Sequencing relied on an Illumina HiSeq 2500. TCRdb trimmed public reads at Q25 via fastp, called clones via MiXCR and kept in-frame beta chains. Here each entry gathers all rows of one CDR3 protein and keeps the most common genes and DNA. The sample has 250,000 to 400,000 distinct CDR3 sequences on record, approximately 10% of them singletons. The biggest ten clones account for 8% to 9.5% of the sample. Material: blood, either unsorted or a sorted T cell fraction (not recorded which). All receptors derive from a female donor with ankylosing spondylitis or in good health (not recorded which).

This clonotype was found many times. CDR3 loop: CASSFRGLSYNEQFF. The CDR3 DNA sequence: TGTGCCAGCAGCTTTAGGGGTTTATCCTACAATGAGCAGTTCTTC. V gene TRBV13 combines with J gene TRBJ2-1; tentatively, D is TRBD1 (5 bases). The V gene's germline CDR1 is PRHDT and CDR2 FYEKMQ (reference sequence). The CDR3 covers 15 residues. V dropped 3 bases and J dropped 1 base, with 10 bases sitting between them.

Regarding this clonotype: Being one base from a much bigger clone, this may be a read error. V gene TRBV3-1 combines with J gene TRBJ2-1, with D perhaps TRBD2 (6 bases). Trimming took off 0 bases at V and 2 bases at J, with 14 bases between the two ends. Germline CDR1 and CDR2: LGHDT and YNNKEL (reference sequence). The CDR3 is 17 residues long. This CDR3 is CASSQDKRTKAYNEQFF. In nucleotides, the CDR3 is TGTGCCAGCAGCCAAGATAAGAGGACTAAAGCCTACAATGAGCAGTTCTTC.

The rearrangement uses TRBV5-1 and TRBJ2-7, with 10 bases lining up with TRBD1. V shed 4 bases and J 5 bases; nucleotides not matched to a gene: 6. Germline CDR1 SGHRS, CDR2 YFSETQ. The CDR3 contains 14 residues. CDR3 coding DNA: TGCGCCAGCAGCATGGGACAGGGGTTCAACGAGCAGTACTTC. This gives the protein CASSMGQGFNEQYF.

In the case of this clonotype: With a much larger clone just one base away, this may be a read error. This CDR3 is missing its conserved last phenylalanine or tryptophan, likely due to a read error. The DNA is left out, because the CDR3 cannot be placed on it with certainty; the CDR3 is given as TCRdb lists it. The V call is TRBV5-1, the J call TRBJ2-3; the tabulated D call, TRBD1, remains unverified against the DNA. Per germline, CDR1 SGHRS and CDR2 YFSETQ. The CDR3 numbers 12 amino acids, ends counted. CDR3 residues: CASSLGQYQEYS.

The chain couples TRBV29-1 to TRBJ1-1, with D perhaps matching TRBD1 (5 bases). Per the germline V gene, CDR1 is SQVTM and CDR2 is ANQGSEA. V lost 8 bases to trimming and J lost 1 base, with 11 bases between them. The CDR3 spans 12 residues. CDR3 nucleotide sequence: TGCAGCACTCGGGACGGGAACACTGAAGCTTTCTTT. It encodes CSTRDGNTEAFF.

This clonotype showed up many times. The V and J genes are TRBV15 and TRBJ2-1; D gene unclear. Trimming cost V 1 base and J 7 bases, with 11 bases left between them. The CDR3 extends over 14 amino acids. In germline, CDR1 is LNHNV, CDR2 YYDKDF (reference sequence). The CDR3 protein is CATSRGRYRNEQFF. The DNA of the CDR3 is TGTGCCACCAGCAGAGGCAGGTACCGGAATGAGCAGTTCTTC.

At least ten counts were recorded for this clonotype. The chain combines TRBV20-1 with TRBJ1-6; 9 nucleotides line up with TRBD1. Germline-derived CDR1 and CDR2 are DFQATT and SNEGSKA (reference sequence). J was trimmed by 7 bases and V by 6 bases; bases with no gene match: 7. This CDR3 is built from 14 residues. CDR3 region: CSATQGAENSPLHF. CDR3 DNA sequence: TGCAGTGCCACACAGGGGGCTGAGAATTCACCCCTCCACTTT.

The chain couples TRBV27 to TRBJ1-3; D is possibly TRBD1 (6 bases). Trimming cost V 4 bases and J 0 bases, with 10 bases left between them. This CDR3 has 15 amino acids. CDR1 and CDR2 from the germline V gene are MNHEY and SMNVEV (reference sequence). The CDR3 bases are TGTGCCAGCAGTTCGGGAGGGGGCTCTGGAAACACCATATATTTT. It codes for CASSSGGGSGNTIYF.

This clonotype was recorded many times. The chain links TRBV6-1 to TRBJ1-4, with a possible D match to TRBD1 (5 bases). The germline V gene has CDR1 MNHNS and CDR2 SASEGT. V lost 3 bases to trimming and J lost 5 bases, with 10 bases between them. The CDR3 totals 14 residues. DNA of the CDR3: TGTGCCAGCAGTGAGAGGCAGGGAAATGAAAAACTGTTTTTT. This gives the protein CASSERQGNEKLFF.

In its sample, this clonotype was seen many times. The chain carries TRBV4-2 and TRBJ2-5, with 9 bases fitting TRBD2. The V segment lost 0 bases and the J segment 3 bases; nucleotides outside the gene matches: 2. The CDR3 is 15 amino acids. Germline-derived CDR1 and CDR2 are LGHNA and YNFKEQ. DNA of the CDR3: TGTGCCAGCAGCCAAGAAGTAGCGGGAGAAGAGACCCAGTACTTC. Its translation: CASSQEVAGEETQYF.

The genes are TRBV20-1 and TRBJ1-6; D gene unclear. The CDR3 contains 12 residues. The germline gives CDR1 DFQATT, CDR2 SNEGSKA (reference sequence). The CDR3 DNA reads TGCGCCTTGCGACGGATTAATTCACCCCTCCACTTT. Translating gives CALRRINSPLHF.

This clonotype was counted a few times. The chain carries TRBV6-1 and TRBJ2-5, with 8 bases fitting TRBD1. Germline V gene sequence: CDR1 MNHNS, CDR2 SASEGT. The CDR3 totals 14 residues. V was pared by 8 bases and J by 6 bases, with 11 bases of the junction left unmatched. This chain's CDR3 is CASFRDRREKTQYF. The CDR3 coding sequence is TGTGCCAGCTTCCGGGACAGGAGGGAAAAGACCCAGTACTTC.

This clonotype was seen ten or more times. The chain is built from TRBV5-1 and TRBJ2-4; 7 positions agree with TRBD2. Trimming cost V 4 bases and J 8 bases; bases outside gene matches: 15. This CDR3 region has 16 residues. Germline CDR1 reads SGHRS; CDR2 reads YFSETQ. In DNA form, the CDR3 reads TGCGCCAGCAGCCCTGGGGGAGTGGCGGGAGTTGACATTCAGTACTTC. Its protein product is CASSPGGVAGVDIQYF. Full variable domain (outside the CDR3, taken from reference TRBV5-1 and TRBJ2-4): KAGVTQTPRYLIKTRGQQVTLSCSPISGHRSVSWYQQTPGQGLQFLFEYFSETQRNKGNFPGRFSGRQFSNSRSEMNVSTLELGDSALYLCASSPGGVAGVDIQYFGAGTRLSVL.

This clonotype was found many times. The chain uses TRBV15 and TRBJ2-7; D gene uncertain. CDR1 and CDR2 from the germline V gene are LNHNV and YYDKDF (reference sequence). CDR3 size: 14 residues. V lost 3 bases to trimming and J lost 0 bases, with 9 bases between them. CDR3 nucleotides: TGTGCCACCAGCAGGGCCTTTTCCTCCTACGAGCAGTACTTC. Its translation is CATSRAFSSYEQYF.

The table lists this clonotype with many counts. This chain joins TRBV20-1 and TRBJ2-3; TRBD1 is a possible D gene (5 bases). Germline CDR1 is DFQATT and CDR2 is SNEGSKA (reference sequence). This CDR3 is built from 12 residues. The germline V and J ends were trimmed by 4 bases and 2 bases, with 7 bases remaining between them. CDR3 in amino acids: CSATDNTDTQYF. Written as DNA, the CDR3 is TGCAGTGCTACGGACAACACAGATACGCAGTATTTT.

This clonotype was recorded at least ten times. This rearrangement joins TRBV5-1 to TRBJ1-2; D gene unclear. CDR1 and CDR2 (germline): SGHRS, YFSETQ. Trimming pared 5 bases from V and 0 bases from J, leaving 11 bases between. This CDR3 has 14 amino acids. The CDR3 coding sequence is TGCGCCAGCAGTAGAGAAACAACTAACTATGGCTACACCTTC. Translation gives CASSRETTNYGYTF.

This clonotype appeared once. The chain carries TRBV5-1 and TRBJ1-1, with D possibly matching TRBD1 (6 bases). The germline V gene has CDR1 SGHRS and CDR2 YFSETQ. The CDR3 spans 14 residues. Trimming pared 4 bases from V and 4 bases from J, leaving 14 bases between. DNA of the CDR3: TGCGCCAGCAGCCGCCAGGGACATGGCACTGAAGCTTTCTTT. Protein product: CASSRQGHGTEAFF. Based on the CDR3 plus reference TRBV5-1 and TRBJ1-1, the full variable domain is KAGVTQTPRYLIKTRGQQVTLSCSPISGHRSVSWYQQTPGQGLQFLFEYFSETQRNKGNFPGRFSGRQFSNSRSEMNVSTLELGDSALYLCASSRQGHGTEAFFGQGTRLTVV.

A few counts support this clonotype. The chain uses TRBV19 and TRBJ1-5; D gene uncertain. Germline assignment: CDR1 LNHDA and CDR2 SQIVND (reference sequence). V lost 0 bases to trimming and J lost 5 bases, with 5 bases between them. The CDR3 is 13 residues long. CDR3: CASSIERDQPQHF. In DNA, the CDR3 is TGTGCCAGTAGTATAGAAAGAGATCAGCCCCAGCATTTT.

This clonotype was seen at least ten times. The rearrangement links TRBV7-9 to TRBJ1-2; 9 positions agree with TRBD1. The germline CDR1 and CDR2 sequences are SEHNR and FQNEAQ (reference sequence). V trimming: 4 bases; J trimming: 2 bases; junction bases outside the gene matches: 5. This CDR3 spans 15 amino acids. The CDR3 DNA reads TGTGCCAGCAGCTCCGCGGGGACAGGGAACTATGGCTACACCTTC. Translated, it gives CASSSAGTGNYGYTF.

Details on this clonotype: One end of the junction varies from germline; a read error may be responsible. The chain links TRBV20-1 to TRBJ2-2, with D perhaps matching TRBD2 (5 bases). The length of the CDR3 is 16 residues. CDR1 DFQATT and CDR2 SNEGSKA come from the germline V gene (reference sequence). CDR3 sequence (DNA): TGCTGTGCTAGAGATTTCGGCGGGTCCAGCACCGGGGAGCTGTTTTTT. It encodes CCARDFGGSSTGELFF.

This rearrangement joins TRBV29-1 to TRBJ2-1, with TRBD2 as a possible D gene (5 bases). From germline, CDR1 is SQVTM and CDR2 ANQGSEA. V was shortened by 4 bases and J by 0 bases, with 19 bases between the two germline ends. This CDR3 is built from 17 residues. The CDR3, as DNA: TGCAGCGTTGTCCGGGGAAGCGGCCCCAGCTCCTACAATGAGCAGTTCTTC. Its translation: CSVVRGSGPSSYNEQFF.

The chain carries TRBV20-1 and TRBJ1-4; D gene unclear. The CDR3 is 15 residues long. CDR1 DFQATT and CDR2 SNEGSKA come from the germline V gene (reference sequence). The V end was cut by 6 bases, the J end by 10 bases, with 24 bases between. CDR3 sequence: CSATSAAGGVGKLFF. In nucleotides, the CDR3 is TGCAGTGCCACTTCGGCCGCAGGTGGCGTTGGAAAACTGTTTTTT.

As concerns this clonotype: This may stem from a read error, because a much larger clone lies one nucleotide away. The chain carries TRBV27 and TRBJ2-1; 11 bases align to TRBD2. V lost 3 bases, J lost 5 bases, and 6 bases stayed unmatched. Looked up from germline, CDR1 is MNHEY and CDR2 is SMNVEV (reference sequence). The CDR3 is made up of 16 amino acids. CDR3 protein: CASSFRLAGWNNEQFF. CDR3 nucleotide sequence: TGTGCCAGCAGTTTCCGACTAGCGGGATGGAACAATGAGCAGTTCTTC.

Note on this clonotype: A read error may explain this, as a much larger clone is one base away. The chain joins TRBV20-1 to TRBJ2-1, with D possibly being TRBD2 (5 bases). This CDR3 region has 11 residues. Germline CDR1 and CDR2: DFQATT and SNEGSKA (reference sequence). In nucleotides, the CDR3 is TGCAGTGCTAGAGATAGCGTTGAGCAGCTCTTC. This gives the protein CSARDSVEQLF.

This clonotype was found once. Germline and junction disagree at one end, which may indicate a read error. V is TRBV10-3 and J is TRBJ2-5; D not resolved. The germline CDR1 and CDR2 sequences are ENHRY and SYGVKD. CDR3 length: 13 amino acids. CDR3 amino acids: CAISEMRQETPYF. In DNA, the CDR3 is TGTGCCATCAGTGAGATGAGGCAAGAGACCCCGTACTTC.

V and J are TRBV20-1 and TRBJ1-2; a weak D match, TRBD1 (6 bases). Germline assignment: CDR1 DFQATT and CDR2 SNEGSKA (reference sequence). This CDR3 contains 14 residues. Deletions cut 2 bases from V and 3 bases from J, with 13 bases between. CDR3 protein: CSARSRGQDYGYTF. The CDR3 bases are TGCAGTGCTAGATCTCGGGGGCAAGACTATGGCTACACCTTC.

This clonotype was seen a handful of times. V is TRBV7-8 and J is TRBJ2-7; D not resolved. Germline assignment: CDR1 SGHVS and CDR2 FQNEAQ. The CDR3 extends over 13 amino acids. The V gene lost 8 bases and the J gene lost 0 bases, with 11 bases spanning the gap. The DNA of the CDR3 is TGTGCCAGCGGTAGCCTTTCCTCCTACGAGCAGTACTTC. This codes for CASGSLSSYEQYF.